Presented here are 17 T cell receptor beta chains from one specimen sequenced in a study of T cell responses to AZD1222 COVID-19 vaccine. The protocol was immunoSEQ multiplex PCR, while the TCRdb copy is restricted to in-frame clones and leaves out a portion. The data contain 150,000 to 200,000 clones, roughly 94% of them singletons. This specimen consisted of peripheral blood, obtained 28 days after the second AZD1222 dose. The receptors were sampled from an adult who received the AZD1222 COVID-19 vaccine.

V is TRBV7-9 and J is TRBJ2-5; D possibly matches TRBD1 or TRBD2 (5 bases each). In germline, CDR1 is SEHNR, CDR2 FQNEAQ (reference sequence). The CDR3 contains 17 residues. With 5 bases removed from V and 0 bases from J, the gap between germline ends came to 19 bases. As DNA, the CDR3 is TGTGCCAGCAGCCCCCAGTTGGGGGAACCCCACCAAGAGACCCAGTACTTC. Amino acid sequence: CASSPQLGEPHQETQYF.

CDR3 nucleotides: TGTGCCAGCAGCCAAGATCCAGAGGGCTACACCTTC. Translating gives CASSQDPEGYTF. This chain connects TRBV3-1 (or the pseudogene TRBV3-2) to TRBJ1-2; D not resolved. V was shortened by 0 bases and J by 8 bases, with 7 bases between the two germline ends. The germline V gene has CDR1 LGHDT and CDR2 YNNKEL (reference sequence). This CDR3 has 12 amino acids.

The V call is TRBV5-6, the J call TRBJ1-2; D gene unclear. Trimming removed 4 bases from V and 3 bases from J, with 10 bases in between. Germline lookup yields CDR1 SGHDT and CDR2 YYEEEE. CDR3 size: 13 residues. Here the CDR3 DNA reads TGTGCCAGCAGCCCAAGGGAATACTATGGCTACACCTTC. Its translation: CASSPREYYGYTF.

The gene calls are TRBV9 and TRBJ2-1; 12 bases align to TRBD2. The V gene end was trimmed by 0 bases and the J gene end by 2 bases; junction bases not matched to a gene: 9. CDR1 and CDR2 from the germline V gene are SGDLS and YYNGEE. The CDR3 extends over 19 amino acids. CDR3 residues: CASSVGSSGRVQAYNEQFF. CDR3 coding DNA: TGTGCCAGCAGCGTAGGTTCTAGCGGGAGGGTCCAGGCCTACAATGAGCAGTTCTTC.

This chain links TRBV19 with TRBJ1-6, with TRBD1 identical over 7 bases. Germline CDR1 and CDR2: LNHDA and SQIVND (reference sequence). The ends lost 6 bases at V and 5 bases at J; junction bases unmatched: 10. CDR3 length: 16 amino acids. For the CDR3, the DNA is TGTGCCAGTAGCCCCACCCCCGGGACAGATAATTCACCCCTCCACTTT. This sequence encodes CASSPTPGTDNSPLHF.

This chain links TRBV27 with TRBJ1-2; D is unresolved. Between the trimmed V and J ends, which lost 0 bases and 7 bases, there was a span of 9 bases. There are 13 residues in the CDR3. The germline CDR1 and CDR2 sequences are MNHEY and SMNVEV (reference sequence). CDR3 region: CASSLSGFRGYTF. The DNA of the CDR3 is TGTGCCAGCAGTTTATCAGGGTTTCGTGGCTACACCTTC.

The CDR3 DNA sequence: TGTGCCAGCAGCCAAGGGGACAGTTACACCGGGGAGCTGTTTTTT. Protein: CASSQGDSYTGELFF. The chain recombines TRBV14 with TRBJ2-2; TRBD1 matches at 7 bases. Unmatched junction bases numbered 2, after V lost 1 base and J lost 3 bases. Germline CDR1 reads SGHDN; CDR2 reads FVKESK. This CDR3 comprises 15 residues.

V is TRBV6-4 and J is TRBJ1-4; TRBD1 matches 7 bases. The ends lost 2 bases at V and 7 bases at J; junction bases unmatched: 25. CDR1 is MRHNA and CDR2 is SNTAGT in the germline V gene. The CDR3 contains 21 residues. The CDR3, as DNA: TGTGCCAGCAGTGACCCAGACAGGGACCCCCATCAAAACTTATGGCGTGAAAAACTGTTTTTT. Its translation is CASSDPDRDPHQNLWREKLFF.

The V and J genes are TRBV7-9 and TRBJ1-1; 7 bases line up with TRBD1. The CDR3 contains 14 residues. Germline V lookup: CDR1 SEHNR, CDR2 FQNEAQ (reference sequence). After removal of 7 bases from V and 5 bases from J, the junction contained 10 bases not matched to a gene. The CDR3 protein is CASTGLGRGTEAFF. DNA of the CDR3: TGTGCCAGCACCGGACTCGGCAGGGGGACTGAAGCTTTCTTT.

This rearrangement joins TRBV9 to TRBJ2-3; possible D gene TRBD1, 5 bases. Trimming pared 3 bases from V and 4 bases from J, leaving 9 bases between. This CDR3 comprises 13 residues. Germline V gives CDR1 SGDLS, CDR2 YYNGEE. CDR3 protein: CASSARGSDTQYF. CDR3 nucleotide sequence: TGTGCCAGCAGCGCAAGGGGTTCAGATACGCAGTATTTT.

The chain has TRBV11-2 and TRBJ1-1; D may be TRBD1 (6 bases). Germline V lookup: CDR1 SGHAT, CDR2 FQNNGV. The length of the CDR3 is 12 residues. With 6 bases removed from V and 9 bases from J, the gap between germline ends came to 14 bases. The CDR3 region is CASSGLGAQAFF. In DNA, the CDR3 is TGTGCCAGCAGTGGGTTGGGGGCCCAAGCTTTCTTT.

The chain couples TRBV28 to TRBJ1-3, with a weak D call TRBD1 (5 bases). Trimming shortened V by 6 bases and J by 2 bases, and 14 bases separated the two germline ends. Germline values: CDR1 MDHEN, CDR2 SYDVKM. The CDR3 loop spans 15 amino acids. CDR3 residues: CASRTLGGAGNTIYF. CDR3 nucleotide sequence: TGTGCCAGCAGGACCCTCGGGGGGGCTGGAAACACCATATATTTT.

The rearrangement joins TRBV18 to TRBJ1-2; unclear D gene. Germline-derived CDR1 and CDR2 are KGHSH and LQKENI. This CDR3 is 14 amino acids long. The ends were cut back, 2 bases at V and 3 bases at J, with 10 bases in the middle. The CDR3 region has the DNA TGTGCCAGCTCACCAGGGCTCGGGGACTATGGCTACACCTTC. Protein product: CASSPGLGDYGYTF.

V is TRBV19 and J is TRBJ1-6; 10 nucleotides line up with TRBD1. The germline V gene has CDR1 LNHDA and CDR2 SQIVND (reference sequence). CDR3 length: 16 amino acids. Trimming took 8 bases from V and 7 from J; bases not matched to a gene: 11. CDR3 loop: CASSRQDRGPNSPLHF. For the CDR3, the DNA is TGTGCCAGTTCAAGACAAGACAGGGGGCCCAATTCACCCCTCCACTTT.

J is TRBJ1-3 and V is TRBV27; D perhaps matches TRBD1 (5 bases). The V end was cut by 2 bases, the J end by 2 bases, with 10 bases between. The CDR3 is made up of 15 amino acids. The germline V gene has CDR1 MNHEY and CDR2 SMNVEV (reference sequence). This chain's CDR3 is CASSLGAGPGNTIYF. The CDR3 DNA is TGTGCCAGCAGTTTAGGAGCAGGGCCTGGAAACACCATATATTTT.

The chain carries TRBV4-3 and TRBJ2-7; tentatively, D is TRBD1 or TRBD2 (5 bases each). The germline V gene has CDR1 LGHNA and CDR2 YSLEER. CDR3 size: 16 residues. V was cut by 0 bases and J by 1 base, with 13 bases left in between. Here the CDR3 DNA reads TGCGCCAGCAGCCAAGATGGGGCGGGCCTGTCCTACGAGCAGTACTTC. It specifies CASSQDGAGLSYEQYF.

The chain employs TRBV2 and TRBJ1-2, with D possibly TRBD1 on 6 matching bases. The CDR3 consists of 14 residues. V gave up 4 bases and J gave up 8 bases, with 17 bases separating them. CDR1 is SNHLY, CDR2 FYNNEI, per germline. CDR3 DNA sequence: TGTGCCAGCAGTGGTATTTACAGGGCCGCGGGCTACACCTTC. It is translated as CASSGIYRAAGYTF.